The entry below gives a single T cell receptor (beta chain) sequence along with its context. What it recognizes is unknown. This is likely a read error, given that the CDR3 carries no conserved phenylalanine or tryptophan at its end. TCR beta cDNA came from about 0.45 ug total RNA, primed with a constant-region primer. Amplification in three nested multiplex PCR rounds with slightly modified ARM-PCR gave rise to TCR beta libraries. In the first two PCR rounds, TRBV1-TRBV30 forward primers were paired with a C-beta reverse primer, and each round lasted roughly 9 cycles. TCRdb re-called the multiplex PCR reads with MiXCR, one entry per CDR3 protein. The table has around 100,000 distinct CDR3 sequences, around 63% seen once; the top ten hold more than 8%. The source of the sample is a study of tumor-infiltrating lymphocytes in primary liver carcinoma. The CDR3 has 15 residues. Trimming removed 0 bases from V and 2 bases from J, with 10 bases in between. Germline assignment: CDR1 SGHDN and CDR2 FVKESK.

Findings and limits, study-wide: Blood had a significantly lower top-250-clone fraction than tumors did (p = 0.039).

Co-extraction of RNA and DNA was performed on 20-30 mg of unsorted bulk tissue. Without exception, tumor samples held over 90% viable tumor cells. This receptor was identified in a woman aged 55-70 years with primary liver carcinoma and hepatitis B virus infection. The sequenced sample consisted of liver tumor tissue from sampling region 5. Subset given: tumor region T5, tumor centre. The V gene is TRBV14, the J gene TRBJ1-2; D is undetermined. For the CDR3, the DNA is TGTGCCAGCAGCCAAGATCAAGGCTTGAACTATGGCTACACCTTA. Translated: CASSQDQGLNYGYTL.